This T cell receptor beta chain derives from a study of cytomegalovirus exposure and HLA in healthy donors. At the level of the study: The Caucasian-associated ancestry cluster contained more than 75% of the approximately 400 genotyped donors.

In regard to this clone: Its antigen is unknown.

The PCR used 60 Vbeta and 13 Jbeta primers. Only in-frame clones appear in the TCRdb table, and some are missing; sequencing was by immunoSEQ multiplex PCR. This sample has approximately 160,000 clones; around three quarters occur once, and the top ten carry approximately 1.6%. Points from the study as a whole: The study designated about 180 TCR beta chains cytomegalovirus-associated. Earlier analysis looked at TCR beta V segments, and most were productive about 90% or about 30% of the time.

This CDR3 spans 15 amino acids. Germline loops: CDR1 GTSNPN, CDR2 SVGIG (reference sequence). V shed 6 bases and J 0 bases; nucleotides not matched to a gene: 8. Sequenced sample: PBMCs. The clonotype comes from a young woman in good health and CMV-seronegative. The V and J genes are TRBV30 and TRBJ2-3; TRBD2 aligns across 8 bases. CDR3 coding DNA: TGTGCCTGTGCCGGGGGGGGCCGTAGCACAGATACGCAGTATTTT. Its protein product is CACAGGGRSTDTQYF.